These T cell receptor beta chains were read from a single sample in a study of cytomegalovirus exposure and HLA in healthy donors. Clones were read by immunoSEQ multiplex PCR, and TCRdb kept only the in-frame ones, dropping some. The sample shows roughly 180,000 clones, nearly 80% of them seen only once. Sample: PBMCs. These receptors originate from a woman aged 30 to 39 in good health and CMV-seropositive. CDR3s include the opening cysteine and the closing phenylalanine or tryptophan. D genes are given only for firm matches. Some rows have no size entry. The others give once, few or many, or a class for an expanded clone.

TRBV21-1	TRBJ1-1	-	few	CASRLIQEEAFF	TGTGCCAGCAGACTCATCCAGGAAGAAGCTTTCTTT
TRBV2	TRBJ2-1	TRBD2	-	CASSDGRAHNEQFF	TGTGCCAGCAGTGACGGGAGGGCCCACAATGAGCAGTTCTTC
TRBV7-2	TRBJ1-2	-	few	CASSFTNYGGGEGYTF	TGTGCCAGCAGCTTTACGAACTACGGGGGGGGCGAAGGCTACACCTTC
TRBV19	TRBJ1-3	TRBD1	-	CASSTGQGANRNTIYF	TGTGCCAGTAGTACGGGACAGGGGGCGAATAGAAACACCATATATTTT
TRBV5-1	TRBJ2-7	-	-	CASSLAQTYEQYF	TGCGCCAGCAGCTTGGCCCAGACCTACGAGCAGTACTTC
TRBV5-4	TRBJ2-5	TRBD2	few	CASSLTTSGEETQYF	TGTGCCAGCAGCTTGACGACTAGCGGGGAAGAGACCCAGTACTTC
TRBV5-6	TRBJ1-4	-	few	CASSGRTAATNEKLFF	TGTGCCAGCAGCGGACGGACAGCTGCAACTAATGAAAAACTGTTTTTT
TRBV6-5	TRBJ1-2	-	-	CASSYSLPGLYGYTF	TGTGCCAGCAGTTACTCGCTCCCGGGATTATATGGCTACACCTTC
TRBV28	TRBJ1-3	TRBD1	-	CASLEGVRGLGNTIYF	TGTGCCAGCTTGGAAGGAGTAAGGGGGCTCGGAAACACCATATATTTT
TRBV28	TRBJ2-5	-	once	CASSLRGGQETQYF	TGTGCCAGCAGCCTAAGGGGCGGTCAAGAGACCCAGTACTTC
TRBV28	TRBJ2-5	TRBD1	once	CASSRQGAQSWTQYF	TGTGCCAGCAGCAGACAGGGGGCTCAATCATGGACCCAGTACTTC
TRBV9	TRBJ1-2	-	-	CASTQRGIPISGYTF	TGTGCCAGCACCCAACGGGGGATCCCTATTAGTGGCTACACCTTC
TRBV10-2	TRBJ1-2	-	-	CAAGAPNYGYTF	TGCGCCGCGGGTGCCCCGAACTATGGCTACACCTTC
TRBV9	TRBJ2-5	-	-	CASSVTGQETQYF	TGTGCCAGCAGCGTCACCGGCCAAGAGACCCAGTACTTC
TRBV6-5	TRBJ1-6	-	-	CASSRDGFNSPLHF	TGTGCCAGTAGCAGGGATGGATTTAATTCACCCCTCCACTTT
TRBV4-3	TRBJ2-1	TRBD2	-	CASSQLAGGRGEQFF	TGCGCCAGCAGCCAACTAGCGGGGGGGCGGGGTGAGCAGTTCTTC
TRBV27	TRBJ2-7	-	-	CATEGGEQYF	TGTGCCACCGAAGGGGGCGAGCAGTACTTC
TRBV27	TRBJ1-2	-	-	CASSPAGAYGYTF	TGTGCCAGCAGTCCCGCAGGGGCTTATGGCTACACCTTC
TRBV7-2	TRBJ2-1	-	-	CASSFGGVSYNEQFF	TGTGCCAGCAGCTTCGGGGGAGTCTCCTACAATGAGCAGTTCTTC
TRBV18	TRBJ2-5	-	-	CASSPLRAGPETQYF	TGTGCCAGCTCGCCTTTAAGGGCGGGACCGGAGACCCAGTACTTC
TRBV4-2	TRBJ1-2	-	-	CASSQELNRANGGYTF	TGTGCCAGCAGCCAAGAGCTTAACAGGGCGAATGGTGGCTACACCTTC
TRBV15	TRBJ2-2	-	once	CATSRGTGFLAQAGELFF	TGTGCCACCAGCAGAGGTACCGGTTTCCTAGCGCAAGCCGGGGAGCTGTTTTTT
TRBV10-1	TRBJ2-7	-	-	CASSEHPDYEQYF	TGCGCCAGCAGTGAGCACCCAGACTACGAGCAGTACTTC
TRBV19	TRBJ2-7	-	-	CASSIGDSTGYEQYF	TGTGCCAGTAGTATCGGTGACAGTACGGGTTACGAGCAGTACTTC
TRBV7-7	TRBJ2-2	-	-	CASSSSTVNTGELFF	TGTGCTAGCAGTAGCTCGACAGTGAACACCGGGGAGCTGTTTTTT
TRBV6-6	TRBJ1-5	-	-	CASSVDRNRVGPQHF	TGTGCCAGCAGTGTTGACAGGAATAGGGTTGGCCCCCAGCATTTT
TRBV5-4	TRBJ1-1	-	few	CASSFPSFTEAFF	TGTGCCAGCAGCTTCCCGTCCTTTACAGAAGCTTTCTTT
TRBV6-5	TRBJ2-3	TRBD2	once	CASSYYAGEDTQYF	TGTGCCAGCAGTTACTACGCGGGGGAGGATACGCAGTATTTT
TRBV2	TRBJ2-1	TRBD2	-	CATSTGGYYNEQFF	TGTGCCACCTCTACGGGAGGGTACTACAATGAGCAGTTCTTC
TRBV6-1	TRBJ1-5	TRBD1	-	CASSSAGGQPQHF	TGTGCCAGCAGTTCGGCAGGGGGGCAGCCCCAGCATTTT
TRBV19	TRBJ2-7	TRBD2	-	CASRAGLAATYEQYF	TGTGCCAGTAGGGCGGGACTAGCGGCAACCTACGAGCAGTACTTC
TRBV19	TRBJ2-3	TRBD1	-	CASSIVGQGDTQYF	TGTGCCAGTAGTATAGTGGGACAGGGGGACACGCAGTATTTT
TRBV6-5	TRBJ1-2	TRBD1	-	CASRQGADYGYTF	TGTGCCAGCAGGCAGGGGGCCGACTATGGCTACACCTTC
TRBV29-1	TRBJ1-1	-	few	CSATSDNWNTEAFF	TGCAGCGCCACGTCGGACAACTGGAACACTGAAGCTTTCTTT
TRBV9	TRBJ2-2	TRBD1	-	CASSVGGWDRVYTGELFF	TGTGCCAGCAGCGTAGGCGGTTGGGACAGGGTGTACACCGGGGAGCTGTTTTTT
TRBV10-3	TRBJ2-3	-	-	CAIGRGTDTQYF	TGTGCCATCGGGCGGGGCACAGATACGCAGTATTTT
TRBV15	TRBJ1-2	-	-	CATSREEGGGYGYTF	TGTGCCACCAGCAGAGAAGAAGGGGGGGGGTATGGCTACACCTTC
TRBV5-1	TRBJ2-7	TRBD2	-	CASSSTSGSYEQYF	TGCGCCAGCAGCTCAACTAGCGGGAGCTACGAGCAGTACTTC
TRBV5-8	TRBJ2-3	TRBD2	few	CASSLTQLAGLTDTQYF	TGTGCCAGCAGCTTGACCCAACTAGCGGGTCTCACAGATACGCAGTATTTT
TRBV5-1	TRBJ1-5	TRBD1	-	CASSLGGTGDQPQHF	TGCGCCAGCAGCTTGGGCGGGACAGGGGATCAGCCCCAGCATTTT
TRBV5-4	TRBJ2-3	TRBD2	-	CASKWGTSGTDTQYF	TGTGCCAGCAAATGGGGGACTAGCGGCACAGATACGCAGTATTTT